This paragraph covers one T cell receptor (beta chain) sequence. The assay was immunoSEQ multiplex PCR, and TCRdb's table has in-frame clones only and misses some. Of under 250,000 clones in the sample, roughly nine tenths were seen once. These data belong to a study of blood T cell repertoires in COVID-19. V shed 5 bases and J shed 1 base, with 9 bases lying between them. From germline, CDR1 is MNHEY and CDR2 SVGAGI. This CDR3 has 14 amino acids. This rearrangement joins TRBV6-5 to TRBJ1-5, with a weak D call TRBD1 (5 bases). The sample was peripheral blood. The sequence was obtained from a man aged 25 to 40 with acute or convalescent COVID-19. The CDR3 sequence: CASSRGSSNQPQHF. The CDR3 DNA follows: TGTGCCAGCAGTAGGGGATCGAGCAATCAGCCCCAGCATTTT.